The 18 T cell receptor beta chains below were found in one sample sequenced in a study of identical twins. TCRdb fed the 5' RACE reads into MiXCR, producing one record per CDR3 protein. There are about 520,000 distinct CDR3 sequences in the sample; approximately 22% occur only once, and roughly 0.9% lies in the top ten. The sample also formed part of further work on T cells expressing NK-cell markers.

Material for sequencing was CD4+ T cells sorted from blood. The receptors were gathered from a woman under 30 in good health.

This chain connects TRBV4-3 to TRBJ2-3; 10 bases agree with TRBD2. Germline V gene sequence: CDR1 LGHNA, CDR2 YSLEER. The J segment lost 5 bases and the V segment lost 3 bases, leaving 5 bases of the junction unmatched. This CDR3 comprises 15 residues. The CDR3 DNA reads TGCGCCAGCAGCCACCCAGCGGGAGGGATAGATACGCAGTATTTT. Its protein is CASSHPAGGIDTQYF.

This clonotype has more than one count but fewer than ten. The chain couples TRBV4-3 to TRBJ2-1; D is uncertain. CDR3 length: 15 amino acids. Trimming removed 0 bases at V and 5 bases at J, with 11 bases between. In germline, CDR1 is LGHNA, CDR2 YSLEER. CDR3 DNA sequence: TGCGCCAGCAGCCAAGAACATTGGGTAGACAATGAGCAGTTCTTC. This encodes CASSQEHWVDNEQFF.

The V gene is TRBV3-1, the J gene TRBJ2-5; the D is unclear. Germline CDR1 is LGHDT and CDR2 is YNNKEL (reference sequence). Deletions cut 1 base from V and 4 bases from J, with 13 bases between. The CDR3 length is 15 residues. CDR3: CASSQVVGLGETQYF. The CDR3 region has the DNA TGTGCCAGCAGCCAAGTGGTCGGGTTGGGAGAGACCCAGTACTTC.

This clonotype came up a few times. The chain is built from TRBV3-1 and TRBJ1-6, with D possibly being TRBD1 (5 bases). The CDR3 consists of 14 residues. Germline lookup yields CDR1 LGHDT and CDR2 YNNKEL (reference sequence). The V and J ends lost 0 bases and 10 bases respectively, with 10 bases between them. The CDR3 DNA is TGTGCCAGCAGCCAAGACCGGGGCTCGTCACCCCTCCACTTT. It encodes CASSQDRGSSPLHF.

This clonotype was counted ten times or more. The CDR3, as DNA: TGCAGTGCTAGAAAGGGGAGTTTTCTAGCGGGATCCTACGAGCAGTACTTC. It translates to CSARKGSFLAGSYEQYF. The V gene is TRBV20-1, the J gene TRBJ2-7; TRBD2 agrees at 9 bases. The CDR3 sequence is 17 residues long. Germline V gene sequence: CDR1 DFQATT, CDR2 SNEGSKA (reference sequence). J gave up 1 base and V 2 bases, and 12 bases lay outside the gene matches.

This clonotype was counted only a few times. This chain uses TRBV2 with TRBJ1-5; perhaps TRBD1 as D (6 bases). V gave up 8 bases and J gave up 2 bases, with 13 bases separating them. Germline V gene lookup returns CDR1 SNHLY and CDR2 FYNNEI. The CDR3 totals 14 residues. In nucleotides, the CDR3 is TGTGCCAGCCGGGAGGGGGGGGGCAATCAGCCCCAGCATTTT. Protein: CASREGGGNQPQHF.

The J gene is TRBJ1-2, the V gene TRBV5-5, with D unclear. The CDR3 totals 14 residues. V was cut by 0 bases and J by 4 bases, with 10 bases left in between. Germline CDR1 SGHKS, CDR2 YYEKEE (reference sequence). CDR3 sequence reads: CASSLEAAVYGYTF. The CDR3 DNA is TGTGCCAGCAGCTTGGAAGCAGCTGTCTATGGCTACACCTTC. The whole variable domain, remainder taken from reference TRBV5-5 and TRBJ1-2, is DAGVTQSPTHLIKTRGQQVTLRCSPISGHKSVSWYQQVLGQGPQFIFQYYEKEERGRGNFPDRFSARQFPNYSSELNVNALLLGDSALYLCASSLEAAVYGYTFGSGTRLTVV.

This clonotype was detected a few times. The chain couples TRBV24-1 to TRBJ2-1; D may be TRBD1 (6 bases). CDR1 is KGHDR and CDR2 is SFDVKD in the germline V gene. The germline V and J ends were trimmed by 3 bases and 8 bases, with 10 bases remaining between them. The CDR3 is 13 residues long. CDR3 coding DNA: TGTGCCACCAGTGATCCGCACAGGGATGAGCAGTTCTTC. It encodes CATSDPHRDEQFF.

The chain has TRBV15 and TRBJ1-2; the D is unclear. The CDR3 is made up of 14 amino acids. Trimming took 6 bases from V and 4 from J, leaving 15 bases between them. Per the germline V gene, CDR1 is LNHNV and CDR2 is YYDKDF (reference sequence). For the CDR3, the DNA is TGTGCCACCAGTCAAGACGGGCGGGCCTATGGCTACACCTTC. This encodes CATSQDGRAYGYTF. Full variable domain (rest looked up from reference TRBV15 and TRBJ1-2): DAMVIQNPRYQVTQFGKPVTLSCSQTLNHNVMYWYQQKSSQAPKLLFHYYDKDFNNEADTPDNFQSRRPNTSFCFLDIRSPGLGDTAMYLCATSQDGRAYGYTFGSGTRLTVV.

CDR3 coding DNA: TGTGCCAGTTCCCAGGGGAGCCAAGAGACCCAGTACTTC. It specifies CASSQGSQETQYF. This chain uses TRBV6-2 or TRBV6-3 with TRBJ2-5; tentatively, D is TRBD1 (6 bases). V was shortened by 9 bases and J by 1 base, with 12 bases between the two germline ends. The CDR3 loop spans 13 amino acids. Germline values: CDR1 MNHEY, CDR2 SVGEGT.

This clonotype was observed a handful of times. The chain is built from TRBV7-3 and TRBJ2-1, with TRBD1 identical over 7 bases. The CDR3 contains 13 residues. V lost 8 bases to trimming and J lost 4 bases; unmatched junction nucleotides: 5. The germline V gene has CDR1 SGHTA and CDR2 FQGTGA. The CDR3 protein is CASGQDLYNEQFF. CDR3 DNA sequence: TGTGCCAGCGGACAGGATTTGTACAATGAGCAGTTCTTC. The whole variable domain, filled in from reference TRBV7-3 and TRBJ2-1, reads GAGVSQTPSNKVTEKGKYVELRCDPISGHTALYWYRQSLGQGPEFLIYFQGTGAADDSGLPNDRFFAVRPEGSVSTLKIQRTERGDSAVYLCASGQDLYNEQFFGPGTRLTVL.

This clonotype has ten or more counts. The DNA for the CDR3 is TGCAGTGCTAGAGATCGGGGTAATGGCTACACCTTC. This translates into CSARDRGNGYTF. V gene TRBV20-1 combines with J gene TRBJ1-2; D unclear. Trimming stripped 0 bases from V and 6 bases from J, with 8 bases between. From germline, CDR1 is DFQATT and CDR2 SNEGSKA (reference sequence). The CDR3 length is 12 residues.

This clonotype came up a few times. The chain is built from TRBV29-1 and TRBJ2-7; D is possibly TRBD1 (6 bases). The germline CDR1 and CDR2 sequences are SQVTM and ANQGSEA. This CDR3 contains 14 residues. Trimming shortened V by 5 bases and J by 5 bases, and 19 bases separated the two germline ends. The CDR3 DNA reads TGCAGCGTTTTAAGGGGGTTTGGATCAAACGAGCAGTACTTC. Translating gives CSVLRGFGSNEQYF.

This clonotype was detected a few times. CDR3 in amino acids: CATSRSPGQFGGTQYF. As DNA, the CDR3 is TGTGCCACCAGCAGATCCCCGGGACAGTTCGGTGGGACCCAGTACTTC. The chain joins TRBV15 to TRBJ2-5; TRBD1 agrees at 7 bases. J lost 7 bases, V lost 2 bases, and 13 bases had no gene match. CDR1 LNHNV and CDR2 YYDKDF come from the germline V gene (reference sequence). This CDR3 has 16 amino acids.

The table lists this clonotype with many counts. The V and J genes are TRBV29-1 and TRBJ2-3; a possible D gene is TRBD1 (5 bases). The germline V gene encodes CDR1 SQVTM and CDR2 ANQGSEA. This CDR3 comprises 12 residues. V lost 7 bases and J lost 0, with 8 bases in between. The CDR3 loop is CSGGLSTDTQYF. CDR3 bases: TGCAGCGGGGGCCTTAGCACAGATACGCAGTATTTT.

The CDR3 DNA reads TGTGCCAGCAGGGAAGTTAGTAGCGGGAGGACTAGCTCCTACAATGAGCAGTTCTTC. Amino acids: CASREVSSGRTSSYNEQFF. This chain uses TRBV6-2 or TRBV6-3 with TRBJ2-1, with 10 bases identical to TRBD2. V trimming: 6 bases; J trimming: 0 bases; junction bases outside the gene matches: 14. Germline V gives CDR1 MNHEY, CDR2 SVGEGT. The CDR3 is 19 amino acids.

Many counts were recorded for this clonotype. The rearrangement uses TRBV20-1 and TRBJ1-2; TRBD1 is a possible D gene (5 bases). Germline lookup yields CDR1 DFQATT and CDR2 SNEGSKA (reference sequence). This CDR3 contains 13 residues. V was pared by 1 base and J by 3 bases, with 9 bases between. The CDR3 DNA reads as TGCAGTGCTAGAGGATGGGGGGACTATGGCTACACCTTC. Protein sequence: CSARGWGDYGYTF.

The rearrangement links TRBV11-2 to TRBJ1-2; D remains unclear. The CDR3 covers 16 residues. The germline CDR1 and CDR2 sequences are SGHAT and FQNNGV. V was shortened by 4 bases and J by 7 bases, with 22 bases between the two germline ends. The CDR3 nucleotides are TGTGCCAGCAGCTCCCAGGCGGTCATTTTTCCGGCTGGCTACACCTTC. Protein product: CASSSQAVIFPAGYTF.